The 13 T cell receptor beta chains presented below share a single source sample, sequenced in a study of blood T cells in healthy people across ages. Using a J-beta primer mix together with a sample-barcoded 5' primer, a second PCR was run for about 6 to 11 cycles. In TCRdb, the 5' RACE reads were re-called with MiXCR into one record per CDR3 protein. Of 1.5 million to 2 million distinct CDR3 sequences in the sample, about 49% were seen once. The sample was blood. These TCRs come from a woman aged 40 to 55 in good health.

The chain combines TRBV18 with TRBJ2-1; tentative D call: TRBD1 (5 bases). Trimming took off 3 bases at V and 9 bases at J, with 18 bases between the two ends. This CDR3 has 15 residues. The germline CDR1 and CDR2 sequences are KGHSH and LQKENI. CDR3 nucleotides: TGTGCCAGCTCACCCGCCGGTTCAGGGAAGTTTGAGCAGTTCTTC. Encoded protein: CASSPAGSGKFEQFF.

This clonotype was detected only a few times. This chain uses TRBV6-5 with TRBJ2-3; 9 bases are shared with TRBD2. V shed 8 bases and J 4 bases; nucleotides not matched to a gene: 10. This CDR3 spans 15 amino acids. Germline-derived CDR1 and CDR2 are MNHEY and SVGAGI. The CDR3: CASEKRRGGADTQYF. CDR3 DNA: TGTGCCAGCGAAAAGAGGCGGGGGGGCGCAGATACGCAGTATTTT.

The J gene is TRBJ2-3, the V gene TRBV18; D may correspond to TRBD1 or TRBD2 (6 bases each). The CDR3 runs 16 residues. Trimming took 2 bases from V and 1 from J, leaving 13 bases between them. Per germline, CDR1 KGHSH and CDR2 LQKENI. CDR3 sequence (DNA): TGTGCCAGCTCACCAGGACAGTCGGGAGGCACAGATACGCAGTATTTT. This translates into CASSPGQSGGTDTQYF. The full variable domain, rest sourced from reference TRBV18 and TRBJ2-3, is NAGVMQNPRHLVRRRGQEARLRCSPMKGHSHVYWYRQLPEEGLKFMVYLQKENIIDESGMPKERFSAEFPKEGPSILRIQQVVRGDSAAYFCASSPGQSGGTDTQYFGPGTRLTVL.

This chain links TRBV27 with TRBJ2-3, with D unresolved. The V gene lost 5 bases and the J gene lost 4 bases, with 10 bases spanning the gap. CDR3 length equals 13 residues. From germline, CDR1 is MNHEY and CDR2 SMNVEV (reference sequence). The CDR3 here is CASSAYVSDTQYF. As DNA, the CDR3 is TGTGCCAGCAGTGCCTACGTCTCAGATACGCAGTATTTT.

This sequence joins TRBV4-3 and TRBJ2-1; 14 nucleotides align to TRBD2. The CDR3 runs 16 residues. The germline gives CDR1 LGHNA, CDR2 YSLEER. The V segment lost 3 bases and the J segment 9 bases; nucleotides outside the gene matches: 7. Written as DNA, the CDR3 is TGCGCCAGCAGCCACTGGGGGACTAGCGGGGGAAGTGAGCAGTTCTTC. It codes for CASSHWGTSGGSEQFF.

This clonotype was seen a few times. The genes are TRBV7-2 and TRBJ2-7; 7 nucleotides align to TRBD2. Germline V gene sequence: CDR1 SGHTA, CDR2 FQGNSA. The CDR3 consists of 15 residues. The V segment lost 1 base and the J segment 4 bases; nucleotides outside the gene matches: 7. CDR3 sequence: CASSLDPSGSYEQYF. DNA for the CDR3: TGTGCCAGCAGCTTAGATCCTAGCGGTAGTTACGAGCAGTACTTC.

The CDR3 spells CASILDRGGGRPEAFF. In DNA, the CDR3 is TGTGCCAGCATCCTCGACAGGGGAGGGGGCAGGCCTGAAGCTTTCTTT. This chain links TRBV2 with TRBJ1-1; 8 bases line up with TRBD1. The CDR3 spans 16 residues. V lost 7 bases to trimming and J lost 6 bases; unmatched junction nucleotides: 16. The germline V gene encodes CDR1 SNHLY and CDR2 FYNNEI.

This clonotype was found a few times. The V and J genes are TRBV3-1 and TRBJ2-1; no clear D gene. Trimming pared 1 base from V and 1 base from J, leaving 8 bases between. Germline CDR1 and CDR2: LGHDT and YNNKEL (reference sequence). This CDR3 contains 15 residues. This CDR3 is CASSQGGLSYNEQFF. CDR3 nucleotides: TGTGCCAGCAGCCAAGGTGGCTTGTCCTACAATGAGCAGTTCTTC.

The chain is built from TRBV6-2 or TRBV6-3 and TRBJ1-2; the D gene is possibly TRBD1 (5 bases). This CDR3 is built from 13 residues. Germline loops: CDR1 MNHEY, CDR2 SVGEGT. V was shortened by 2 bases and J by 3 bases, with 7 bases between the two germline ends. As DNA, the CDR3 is TGTGCCAGCAGTTACGGACACTACTATGGCTACACCTTC. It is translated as CASSYGHYYGYTF.

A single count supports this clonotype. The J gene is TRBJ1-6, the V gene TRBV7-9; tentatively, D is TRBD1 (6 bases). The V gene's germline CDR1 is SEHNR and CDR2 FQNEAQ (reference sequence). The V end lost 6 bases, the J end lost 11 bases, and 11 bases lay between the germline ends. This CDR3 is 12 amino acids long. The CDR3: CASSRDIPPLHF. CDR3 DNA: TGTGCCAGCAGTCGGGACATACCACCCCTCCACTTT. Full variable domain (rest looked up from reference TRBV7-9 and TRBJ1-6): DTGVSQNPRHKITKRGQNVTFRCDPISEHNRLYWYRQTLGQGPEFLTYFQNEAQLEKSRLLSDRFSAERPKGSFSTLEIQRTEQGDSAMYLCASSRDIPPLHFGNGTRLTVT.

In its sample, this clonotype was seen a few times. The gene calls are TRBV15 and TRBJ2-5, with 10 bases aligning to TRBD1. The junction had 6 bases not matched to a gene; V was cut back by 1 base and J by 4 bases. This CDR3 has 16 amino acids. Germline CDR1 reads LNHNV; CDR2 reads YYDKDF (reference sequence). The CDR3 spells CATSRGPGQGSETQYF. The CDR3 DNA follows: TGTGCCACCAGCAGAGGACCGGGACAGGGGTCAGAGACCCAGTACTTC.

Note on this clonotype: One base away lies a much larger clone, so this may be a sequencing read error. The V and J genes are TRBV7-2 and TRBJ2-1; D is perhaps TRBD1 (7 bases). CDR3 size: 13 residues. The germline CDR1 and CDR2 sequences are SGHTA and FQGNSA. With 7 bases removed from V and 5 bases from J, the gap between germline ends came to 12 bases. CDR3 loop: CASNSRGDNEQFF. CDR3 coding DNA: TGTGCCAGCAATAGCAGGGGGGACAATGAGCAGTTCTTC.

The CDR3 nucleotides read TGTGCCAGCAGTTTAAGGGGGGTCGATGTCACAGATACGCAGTATTTT. Translated: CASSLRGVDVTDTQYF. The chain has TRBV6-5 and TRBJ2-3, with D perhaps matching TRBD1 or TRBD2 (6 bases each). The CDR3 is made up of 16 amino acids. Germline values: CDR1 MNHEY, CDR2 SVGAGI. V lost 4 bases to trimming and J lost 2 bases, with 16 bases between them.